This note documents a single TCR beta chain sequence. Its specificity is unknown. Clones were sequenced by immunoSEQ multiplex PCR, and TCRdb holds only the in-frame ones, with some missing. The sample records fewer than 65,000 clones, roughly 80% being singletons. The data were taken from a study of T cell responses to AZD1222 COVID-19 vaccine. Study overall: Pooled samples include second doses given at about 4 or 12 weeks.

Study results and limitations: Elevations in Spike-specific TCR breadth and depth followed administration of two AZD1222 doses.

The source is an adult in good health. The material was peripheral blood, obtained on day 0 of AZD1222 vaccination.

CDR3 DNA: TGTGCCAGCTCACCACGTGACAGGGTTATTACCGGGGAGCTGTTTTTT. It specifies CASSPRDRVITGELFF. This chain joins TRBV18 and TRBJ2-2; 7 bases agree with TRBD1. The germline V gene has CDR1 KGHSH and CDR2 LQKENI. After removal of 1 base from V and 5 bases from J, the junction contained 7 bases not matched to a gene. The CDR3 has 16 amino acids.